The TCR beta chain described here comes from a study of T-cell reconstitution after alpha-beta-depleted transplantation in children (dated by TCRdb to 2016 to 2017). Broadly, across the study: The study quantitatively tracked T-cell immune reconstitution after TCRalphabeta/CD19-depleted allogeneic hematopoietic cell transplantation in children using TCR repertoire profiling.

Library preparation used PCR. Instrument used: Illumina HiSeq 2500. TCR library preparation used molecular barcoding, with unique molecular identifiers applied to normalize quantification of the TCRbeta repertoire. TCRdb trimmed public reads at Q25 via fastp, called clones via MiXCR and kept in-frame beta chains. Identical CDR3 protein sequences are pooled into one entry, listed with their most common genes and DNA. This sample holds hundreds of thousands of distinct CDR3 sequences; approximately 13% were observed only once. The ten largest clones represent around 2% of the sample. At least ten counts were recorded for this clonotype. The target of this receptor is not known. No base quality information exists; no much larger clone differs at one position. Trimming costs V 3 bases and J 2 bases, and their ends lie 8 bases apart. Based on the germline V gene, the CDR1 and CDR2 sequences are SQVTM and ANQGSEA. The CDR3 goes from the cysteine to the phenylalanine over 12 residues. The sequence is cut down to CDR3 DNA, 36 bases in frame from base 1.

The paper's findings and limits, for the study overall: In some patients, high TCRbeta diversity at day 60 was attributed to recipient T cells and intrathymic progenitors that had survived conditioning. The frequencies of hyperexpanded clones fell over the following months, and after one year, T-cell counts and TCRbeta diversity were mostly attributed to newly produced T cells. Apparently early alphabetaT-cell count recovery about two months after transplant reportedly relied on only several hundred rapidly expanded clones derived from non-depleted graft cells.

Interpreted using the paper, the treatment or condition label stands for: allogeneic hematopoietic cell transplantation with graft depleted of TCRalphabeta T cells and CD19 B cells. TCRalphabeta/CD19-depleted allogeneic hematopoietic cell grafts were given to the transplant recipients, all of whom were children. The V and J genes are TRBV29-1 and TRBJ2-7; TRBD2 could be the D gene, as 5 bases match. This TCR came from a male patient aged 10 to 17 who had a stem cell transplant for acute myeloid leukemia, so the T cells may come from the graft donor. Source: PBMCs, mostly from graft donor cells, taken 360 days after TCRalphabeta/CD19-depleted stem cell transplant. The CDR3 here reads CSVDSGPYEQYF. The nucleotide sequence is TGCAGCGTTGACAGCGGCCCCTACGAGCAGTACTTC.